This T cell receptor (beta chain) was sequenced during a study of T cell responses to AZD1222 COVID-19 vaccine. Clones were sequenced by immunoSEQ multiplex PCR, and TCRdb holds only the in-frame ones, with some missing. The sample carries approximately 150,000 clones, 70% to 90% recorded once. Germline CDR1 is LNHDA and CDR2 is SQIVND (reference sequence). The CDR3 extends over 18 amino acids. V gave up 5 bases and J gave up 4 bases, with 26 bases separating them. The chain joins TRBV19 to TRBJ1-2; the D is unclear. The source material was peripheral blood, sampled 28 days after the second AZD1222 dose. The TCR was taken from an adult who received the AZD1222 COVID-19 vaccine. CDR3 in amino acids: CASSPSLFGSGESYGYTF. CDR3 nucleotide sequence: TGTGCCAGTAGTCCTTCTCTCTTTGGGTCTGGGGAGAGCTATGGCTACACCTTC.